These 9 T cell receptor beta chains came from one sample sequenced in a study of blood T cell repertoires in COVID-19. Measured with immunoSEQ multiplex PCR; TCRdb has only the in-frame clones, and not every one. The sample includes approximately 270,000 clones, around 85% of them seen just once. The source material was peripheral blood. The origin of the receptors is a human donor with COVID-19, enrolled during active disease. The donor label of this sample is uncertain.

The rearrangement joins TRBV3-1 (or the pseudogene TRBV3-2) to TRBJ2-3, with a weak D call TRBD2 (6 bases). V was pared by 2 bases and J by 4 bases, with 7 bases between. This CDR3 has 13 residues. In germline, CDR1 is LGHDT, CDR2 YNNKEL (reference sequence). This chain's CDR3 is CASSQPGADTQYF. CDR3 nucleotide sequence: TGTGCCAGCAGCCAACCGGGAGCAGATACGCAGTATTTT.

The CDR3 loop reads CASSLYRTGGTDTQYF. The CDR3 coding sequence is TGTGCCAGCAGTTTGTATAGGACAGGGGGGACAGATACGCAGTATTTT. V and J are TRBV27 and TRBJ2-3, with 10 bases identical to TRBD1. Germline CDR1 reads MNHEY; CDR2 reads SMNVEV (reference sequence). The junction had 6 bases not matched to a gene; V was cut back by 3 bases and J by 3 bases. The CDR3 sequence is 16 residues long.

The chain employs TRBV11-3 and TRBJ1-1, with TRBD1 matching over 12 bases. Germline values: CDR1 SGHNT, CDR2 YENEEA. This CDR3 region has 15 residues. V trimming: 6 bases; J trimming: 5 bases; junction bases outside the gene matches: 7. CDR3 in DNA: TGTGCCAGCAGTCCGGGACAGGGGGCGCGAACTGAAGCTTTCTTT. It translates to CASSPGQGARTEAFF.

The chain joins TRBV28 to TRBJ2-7; weak D call: TRBD2 (6 bases). Trimming removed 2 bases from V and 1 base from J, with 15 bases in between. Germline V gene data show CDR1 as MDHEN and CDR2 as SYDVKM. This CDR3 spans 16 amino acids. The CDR3 region is CASSLLGGPGSYEQYF. The CDR3 DNA sequence: TGTGCCAGCAGTTTACTGGGGGGTCCAGGATCCTACGAGCAGTACTTC.

With regard to this clone: Additional DNA sequences in this sample encode the identical CDR3. The V and J genes are TRBV3-1 (or the pseudogene TRBV3-2) and TRBJ2-1, with 9 positions matching TRBD2. The CDR3 totals 15 residues. Germline V CDR1 and CDR2: LGHDT, YNNKEL (reference sequence). Losses at the gene ends were 2 bases for V and 3 bases for J; bases not matched to a gene: 2. CDR3 coding DNA: TGTGCCAGCAGCCAAAGTAGCGGGAGCTACAATGAGCAGTTCTTC. It translates to CASSQSSGSYNEQFF.

The DNA for the CDR3 is TGTGCCAGCAAATTCGGGGAGAACTACGAGCAGTACTTC. Translation gives CASKFGENYEQYF. J is TRBJ2-7 and V is TRBV2; weak D call: TRBD2 (5 bases). The V end lost 7 bases, the J end lost 3 bases, and 13 bases lay between the germline ends. The CDR3 covers 13 residues. Germline-derived CDR1 and CDR2 are SNHLY and FYNNEI.

J is TRBJ1-5 and V is TRBV27; 7 bases agree with TRBD1. V was clipped by 6 bases and J by 1 base; unmatched bases: 9. Looked up from germline, CDR1 is MNHEY and CDR2 is SMNVEV (reference sequence). The CDR3 is 16 residues long. CDR3 nucleotides: TGTGCCAGCAGCCGGAGCCTGGGACAGAGCAATCAGCCCCAGCATTTT. As protein: CASSRSLGQSNQPQHF.

V is TRBV5-1 and J is TRBJ1-1; tentatively, D is TRBD1 (6 bases). Between the trimmed V and J ends, which lost 4 bases and 5 bases, there was a span of 15 bases. This CDR3 has 14 amino acids. Germline V gene lookup returns CDR1 SGHRS and CDR2 YFSETQ. The CDR3 loop reads CASSLIPGTTEAFF. The CDR3 bases are TGCGCCAGCAGCCTTATTCCAGGGACAACTGAAGCTTTCTTT.

This chain connects TRBV6-5 to TRBJ2-2; TRBD2 matches 11 bases. Germline trimming cut 7 bases from V and 7 bases from J; bases unmatched to any gene: 2. Looked up from germline, CDR1 is MNHEY and CDR2 is SVGAGI. This CDR3 is built from 13 residues. The CDR3 nucleotides are TGTGCCAGCACCGGACTAGCGGGCGGGGAGCTGTTTTTT. Amino acid sequence: CASTGLAGGELFF.